One and the same sample provided the 31 T cell receptor beta chains below, sequenced in a study of T-cell reconstitution after alpha-beta-depleted transplantation in children. The TCRbeta library incorporated unique molecular identifiers. TCRdb recomputed calls from the PCR reads with MiXCR, one row per CDR3 protein. The table shows 450,000 to 600,000 distinct CDR3 sequences, with 8% to 11% occurring only once. Sequenced here: PBMCs, sampled before TCRalphabeta/CD19-depleted stem cell transplant. The receptor set was obtained from a child between 2 and 9 years old with inherited bone marrow failure, due to receive a stem cell transplant.

This clonotype appeared many times. The chain uses TRBV6-2 or TRBV6-3 and TRBJ2-7; 11 bases map to TRBD1. V lost 6 bases and J lost 0; bases outside the gene matches: 4. The length of the CDR3 is 15 residues. The germline CDR1 and CDR2 sequences are MNHEY and SVGEGT. CDR3 loop: CASRRTGGRSYEQYF. In DNA, the CDR3 is TGTGCCAGCAGGCGGACAGGGGGCCGCTCCTACGAGCAGTACTTC.

This clonotype occurred a few times. The chain carries TRBV18 and TRBJ2-7; the match to TRBD2 covers 10 bases. The CDR3 is 16 residues long. Germline CDR1 KGHSH, CDR2 LQKENI. J was trimmed by 2 bases and V by 0 bases; bases with no gene match: 4. CDR3 sequence (DNA): TGTGCCAGCTCACCACCAGGAGCGGGGGGGACCTACGAGCAGTACTTC. It is translated as CASSPPGAGGTYEQYF.

This clonotype was seen only a few times. The J gene is TRBJ1-5, the V gene TRBV5-1; D is uncertain. Germline-derived CDR1 and CDR2 are SGHRS and YFSETQ. Trimming removed 7 bases from V and 5 bases from J, with 13 bases in between. This CDR3 contains 13 residues. CDR3: CASRAANDQPQHF. In DNA form, the CDR3 reads TGCGCCAGCCGGGCCGCGAACGATCAGCCCCAGCATTTT.

This clonotype was observed many times. The V and J genes are TRBV27 and TRBJ1-5; D gene unclear. The CDR3 has 14 amino acids. V lost 5 bases and J lost 2, with 10 bases in between. Germline CDR1 MNHEY, CDR2 SMNVEV (reference sequence). Here the CDR3 DNA reads TGTGCCAGCAGTACCCCGGGTGGCAATCAGCCCCAGCATTTT. The encoded protein is CASSTPGGNQPQHF.

This clonotype was found a few times. The chain uses TRBV20-1 and TRBJ1-2, with D unclear. The CDR3 has 11 residues. Germline CDR1 reads DFQATT; CDR2 reads SNEGSKA (reference sequence). In DNA form, the CDR3 reads TGCAGCCGACACCTAAACTATGGCTACACCTTC. Translated, it gives CSRHLNYGYTF.

This clonotype was recorded a few times. The CDR3 DNA is TGTGCCAGTAGTACCGCAGGGGTGCATGAGCAGTTCTTC. It translates to CASSTAGVHEQFF. The V call is TRBV19, the J call TRBJ2-1; D may be TRBD1 (6 bases). From germline, CDR1 is LNHDA and CDR2 SQIVND (reference sequence). The length of the CDR3 is 13 residues. V lost 4 bases and J 8 bases, leaving 12 bases between the germline ends. The full variable domain, rest sourced from reference TRBV19 and TRBJ2-1, is DGGITQSPKYLFRKEGQNVTLSCEQNLNHDAMYWYRQDPGQGLRLIYYSQIVNDFQKGDIAEGYSVSREKKESFPLTVTSAQKNPTAFYLCASSTAGVHEQFFGPGTRLTVL.

This sequence joins TRBV28 and TRBJ2-7, with no clear D. Per the germline V gene, CDR1 is MDHEN and CDR2 is SYDVKM. This CDR3 region has 16 residues. The V gene lost 3 bases and the J gene lost 0 bases, with 15 bases spanning the gap. CDR3 region: CASSFSLAGLSYEQYF. CDR3 bases: TGTGCCAGCAGTTTCTCGTTGGCTGGCCTCTCCTACGAGCAGTACTTC.

This clonotype was detected many times. The chain carries TRBV6-2 or TRBV6-3 and TRBJ2-1; perhaps D is TRBD1 or TRBD2 (5 bases each). Trimming cost V 6 bases and J 2 bases, with 20 bases left between them. There are 17 residues in the CDR3. CDR1 MNHEY and CDR2 SVGEGT come from the germline V gene. CDR3 amino acids: CASSPRVWGTPYNEQFF. CDR3 nucleotide sequence: TGTGCCAGCAGCCCCCGGGTGTGGGGGACCCCCTACAATGAGCAGTTCTTC.

This clonotype was seen repeatedly, ten times or more. This sequence joins TRBV6-5 and TRBJ2-2; tentatively, D is TRBD1 or TRBD2 (6 bases each). V was trimmed by 7 bases and J by 3 bases, leaving 12 bases between them. CDR1 is MNHEY and CDR2 is SVGAGI in the germline V gene. This CDR3 spans 14 amino acids. The CDR3, as DNA: TGTGCCAGCAAGAGGAGGGGGGACACCGGGGAGCTGTTTTTT. This encodes CASKRRGDTGELFF.

This clonotype was observed many times. This chain uses TRBV10-3 with TRBJ1-1; D call uncertain. The V end was cut by 0 bases, the J end by 0 bases, with 8 bases between. CDR3 length: 15 amino acids. Germline V CDR1 and CDR2: ENHRY, SYGVKD. CDR3 sequence: CAISESGGMNTEAFF. In DNA form, the CDR3 reads TGTGCCATCAGTGAGTCCGGAGGGATGAACACTGAAGCTTTCTTT.

Remarks on this clonotype: A read error may be the cause here, since a much bigger clone is one base away. V usage is TRBV20-1 and J usage is TRBJ2-3; 16 bases fit TRBD2. CDR1 and CDR2 (germline): DFQATT, SNEGSKA (reference sequence). The CDR3 is 19 amino acids. The chain's CDR3 is CCARDSGTSGRGGTDTQYF. CDR3 nucleotide sequence: TGCTGTGCTAGAGATTCCGGGACTAGCGGGAGGGGGGGCACAGATACGCAGTATTTT.

This clonotype has just one count. This sequence may be a read error, since a much larger clone differs from it by one base. The V and J genes are TRBV28 and TRBJ1-2; D gene uncertain. Per germline, CDR1 MDHEN and CDR2 SYDVKM. This CDR3 is built from 12 residues. CDR3 DNA: TGTGCCAGCAGTTTAGTTCGCTATGGCTACGCCTTC. Its translation is CASSLVRYGYAF.

This clonotype was recorded at least ten times. This chain uses TRBV6-5 with TRBJ2-3; D is uncertain. CDR3 length equals 14 residues. The germline gives CDR1 MNHEY, CDR2 SVGAGI. Trimming removed 2 bases at V and 2 bases at J, with 8 bases between. For the CDR3, the DNA is TGTGCCAGCAGTTACCTCCTAGACACAGATACGCAGTATTTT. The encoded protein is CASSYLLDTDTQYF.

In regard to this clonotype: A much larger clone differs by one base, so this may be a read error. This chain joins TRBV5-1 and TRBJ2-1, with 7 bases aligning to TRBD2. With V trimmed by 0 bases and J by 9 bases, 9 bases remained unmatched. This CDR3 spans 15 amino acids. CDR1 is SGHRS, CDR2 YFSETQ, per germline. The CDR3 coding sequence is TGCGCCAGCAGCTTGGCGTCTAGCGGCAACAGTGAGCAGTTCTTC. Protein: CASSLASSGNSEQFF.

Many counts were recorded for this clonotype. The chain couples TRBV20-1 to TRBJ1-2; TRBD1 aligns across 8 bases. The CDR3 covers 13 residues. Germline V gene data show CDR1 as DFQATT and CDR2 as SNEGSKA (reference sequence). The V gene end was trimmed by 3 bases and the J gene end by 5 bases; junction bases not matched to a gene: 5. CDR3 sequence: CSASVTGEYGYTF. Written as DNA, the CDR3 is TGCAGTGCTAGTGTGACAGGGGAGTATGGCTACACCTTC.

This clonotype has ten or more counts. The chain combines TRBV27 with TRBJ2-7; D perhaps matches TRBD2 (5 bases). The CDR3 sequence is 14 residues long. The V end lost 4 bases, the J end lost 6 bases, and 16 bases lay between the germline ends. Germline V gene sequence: CDR1 MNHEY, CDR2 SMNVEV (reference sequence). Here the CDR3 reads CASSSGLSVLEQYF. CDR3 nucleotides: TGTGCCAGCAGTTCAGGACTCTCAGTCCTCGAGCAGTACTTC.

This clonotype was counted ten times or more. The J gene is TRBJ2-3, the V gene TRBV29-1, with 8 positions matching TRBD2. This CDR3 comprises 13 residues. Germline CDR1 and CDR2: SQVTM and ANQGSEA. Losses at the gene ends were 4 bases for V and 2 bases for J; bases not matched to a gene: 2. The CDR3 spells CSVAGGATDTQYF. For the CDR3, the DNA is TGCAGCGTTGCGGGGGGGGCCACAGATACGCAGTATTTT.

This chain links TRBV27 with TRBJ2-1; 8 nucleotides align to TRBD1. The CDR3 has 15 amino acids. Unmatched junction bases numbered 14, after V lost 7 bases and J lost 9 bases. The germline V gene encodes CDR1 MNHEY and CDR2 SMNVEV (reference sequence). As DNA, the CDR3 is TGTGCCAGCACACCCCGGGACAGGAGAAGGGGTGAGCAGTTCTTC. This codes for CASTPRDRRRGEQFF.

This clonotype has a count of ten or more. The chain recombines TRBV29-1 with TRBJ2-1; 9 nucleotides align to TRBD1. Germline V gene data show CDR1 as SQVTM and CDR2 as ANQGSEA. V trimming: 4 bases; J trimming: 2 bases; junction bases outside the gene matches: 6. This CDR3 spans 15 amino acids. The CDR3 nucleotides read TGCAGCGTTGGGGTTTGGGACAGGGCCTACAATGAGCAGTTCTTC. This encodes CSVGVWDRAYNEQFF.

There are many counts of this clonotype. The chain employs TRBV7-9 and TRBJ1-1, with TRBD1 as a possible D gene (6 bases). Trimming shortened V by 1 base and J by 3 bases, and 6 bases separated the two germline ends. The CDR3 sequence is 13 residues long. CDR1 is SEHNR and CDR2 is FQNEAQ in the germline V gene (reference sequence). DNA of the CDR3: TGTGCCAGCAGCTTAGAGGGGGACACTGAAGCTTTCTTT. It yields the protein CASSLEGDTEAFF. The variable domain in full, with the rest retrieved from reference TRBV7-9 and TRBJ1-1, is DTGVSQNPRHKITKRGQNVTFRCDPISEHNRLYWYRQTLGQGPEFLTYFQNEAQLEKSRLLSDRFSAERPKGSFSTLEIQRTEQGDSAMYLCASSLEGDTEAFFGQGTRLTVV.

This clonotype has at least ten counts. The rearrangement links TRBV29-1 to TRBJ2-1; the match to TRBD2 covers 13 bases. The CDR3 consists of 14 residues. CDR1 and CDR2 from the germline V gene are SQVTM and ANQGSEA. Trimming cost V 6 bases and J 9 bases; bases outside gene matches: 8. In nucleotides, the CDR3 is TGCAGCGTCGGACTAGCGGGAGAGCTAGGTGAGCAGTTCTTC. Encoded protein: CSVGLAGELGEQFF.

This clonotype came up many times. CDR3 bases: TGTGCCAGCAGTTTATCTCCGGACAGGTCGAACACCGGGGAGCTGTTTTTT. It codes for CASSLSPDRSNTGELFF. The chain is built from TRBV12-3 or TRBV12-4 and TRBJ2-2; 7 bases line up with TRBD1. CDR3 length equals 17 residues. Trimming took 2 bases from V and 0 from J; bases not matched to a gene: 6.

This chain links TRBV5-4 with TRBJ2-2; the D is unclear. Germline-derived CDR1 and CDR2 are SGHNT and YYREEE (reference sequence). This CDR3 has 14 residues. The V and J ends lost 0 bases and 9 bases respectively, with 12 bases between them. CDR3 DNA: TGTGCCAGCAGCTTGGAGGCTACTGCCTGGGAGCTGTTTTTT. As protein: CASSLEATAWELFF.

This clonotype showed up many times. The chain carries TRBV7-9 and TRBJ1-4; 10 bases are shared with TRBD1. Germline assignment: CDR1 SEHNR and CDR2 FQNEAQ (reference sequence). The J segment lost 5 bases and the V segment lost 5 bases, leaving 5 bases of the junction unmatched. This CDR3 spans 15 amino acids. The CDR3 nucleotides are TGTGCCAGCAGCGGGGGGACAGGGGTGAATGAAAAACTGTTTTTT. It codes for CASSGGTGVNEKLFF.

This chain connects TRBV2 to TRBJ2-5, with D possibly TRBD2 on 6 matching bases. Germline-derived CDR1 and CDR2 are SNHLY and FYNNEI. The CDR3 runs 12 residues. V shed 8 bases and J shed 4 bases, with 11 bases lying between them. The CDR3 reads CASSRERETQYF. In DNA form, the CDR3 reads TGTGCCAGCTCCCGGGAGAGAGAGACCCAGTACTTC.

In this sample, this clonotype turned up many times. Here the CDR3 reads CASSSGQGIHNEQFF. The CDR3 DNA sequence: TGTGCCAGCAGCTCGGGACAGGGGATCCACAATGAGCAGTTCTTC. The V and J genes are TRBV7-9 and TRBJ2-1, with 10 bases matching TRBD1. The junction had 5 bases not matched to a gene; V was cut back by 4 bases and J by 5 bases. Germline CDR1 and CDR2: SEHNR and FQNEAQ (reference sequence). The CDR3 runs to 15 residues.

CDR3 nucleotide sequence: TGTGCCAGCAGTTTATTACAGGGGAGTCCAGATACGCAGTATTTT. As protein: CASSLLQGSPDTQYF. The V gene is TRBV27, the J gene TRBJ2-3, with TRBD1 matching over 7 bases. The V gene's germline CDR1 is MNHEY and CDR2 SMNVEV (reference sequence). The V and J ends lost 1 base and 4 bases, in that order; junction bases with no gene match: 5. This CDR3 comprises 15 residues.

This clonotype was seen ten or more times. The junction differs from germline at one of its ends, possibly a read error. CDR3 DNA sequence: TGTGCCTGGAGTGTACCCGGTAACAGCGGGGAGCTGTTTTTT. As protein: CAWSVPGNSGELFF. The V and J genes are TRBV30 and TRBJ2-2; no clear D gene. Per germline, CDR1 GTSNPN and CDR2 SVGIG (reference sequence). The CDR3 is made up of 14 amino acids.

This clonotype came up many times. The genes are TRBV6-1 and TRBJ2-1; D gene ambiguous. Germline lookup yields CDR1 MNHNS and CDR2 SASEGT. CDR3 length equals 15 residues. V lost 5 bases, J lost 3 bases, and 14 bases lay in between. The CDR3 DNA reads as TGTGCCAGCAGTTTAGCCCTTCCTAACTACAATGAGCAGTTCTTC. Translating gives CASSLALPNYNEQFF.

This clonotype was seen many times. The genes are TRBV6-1 and TRBJ2-2, with D tentatively TRBD1 (5 bases). The length of the CDR3 is 15 residues. Trimming pared 3 bases from V and 3 bases from J, leaving 11 bases between. Germline values: CDR1 MNHNS, CDR2 SASEGT. CDR3 loop: CASSELGADTGELFF. CDR3 nucleotide sequence: TGTGCCAGCAGTGAGCTAGGGGCAGACACCGGGGAGCTGTTTTTT.

This clonotype was observed at least ten times. The chain is built from TRBV6-5 and TRBJ1-2, with D tentatively TRBD1 (6 bases). This CDR3 is built from 17 residues. V was cut by 0 bases and J by 5 bases, with 19 bases left in between. Germline CDR1 and CDR2: MNHEY and SVGAGI. The chain's CDR3 is CASSYSRGANEEYGYTF. The CDR3 DNA sequence: TGTGCCAGCAGTTACTCAAGGGGGGCCAACGAGGAATATGGCTACACCTTC.